This record looks at one T cell receptor beta chain sequence and its context. As yet, its antigen is unknown. The source of the sample is a study of chemoradiotherapy in HPV16-positive cancers. Turning to the study itself: Functional T-cell assays on a couple of HPV16-positive patients' cells defined candidate HPV-specific clones and common TCR motifs. Findings and limits, study-wide: Non-HPV-specific T cells did not expand in tumors during treatment, whereas candidate HPV-specific clones and E7-related motifs did. The functional HPV-specific definition rests on just two HPV16-positive patients.

Assay used: immunoSEQ multiplex PCR; TCRdb lists only in-frame clones, some missing. The repertoire consists of more than 7,000 clones, with around nine tenths occurring once and the leading ten covering 11% to 15%. The germline V gene has CDR1 SGHKS and CDR2 YYEKEE (reference sequence). This CDR3 comprises 16 residues. The J segment lost 2 bases and the V segment lost 4 bases, leaving 8 bases of the junction unmatched. This clonotype originated in a human donor with HPV-associated anogenital cancer. The chain uses TRBV5-5 and TRBJ2-1; TRBD2 matches at 8 bases. The input for sequencing was blood, taken from a patient who underwent chemoradiotherapy. As DNA, the CDR3 is TGTGCCAGCAGCCCCATAGCGGGGCGTACCTACAATGAGCAGTTCTTC. Protein: CASSPIAGRTYNEQFF.